This T cell receptor beta chain emerged from a study of shared clonotypes between healthy human individuals. Trimming removed 3 bases at V and 2 bases at J, with 5 bases between. The length of the CDR3 is 12 residues. Germline CDR1 and CDR2: SGDLS and YYNGEE. Study-wide results and limits: Rarefaction analysis demonstrated incomplete sorted-subset sequencing notwithstanding large depth.

Only in-frame clones appear in the TCRdb table, and some are missing; sequencing was by immunoSEQ multiplex PCR. The sample includes about 1 million clones, roughly 80% of them seen just once. Concerning this clone: Its antigen is unidentified. Other DNA sequences in this sample translate to the same CDR3.

The TCR originated in a man younger than 35 in good health. The rearrangement links TRBV9 to TRBJ2-5; no firm D call. The sequenced material came from memory CD4+ T cells sorted from blood. Regarding subset: CD45RA-negative fraction. This CDR3 reads CASSAQQETQYF. In DNA, the CDR3 is TGTGCCAGCAGCGCCCAGCAAGAGACCCAGTACTTC. Variable domain in full (rest from reference TRBV9 and TRBJ2-5): DSGVTQTPKHLITATGQRVTLRCSPRSGDLSVYWYQQSLDQGLQFLIQYYNGEERAKGNILERFSAQQFPDLHSELNLSSLELGDSALYFCASSAQQETQYFGPGTRLLVL.